Reported below is one T cell receptor (beta chain). Its cognate antigen has yet to be identified. Base-call qualities are not available, and no considerably larger clone is one nucleotide away. Lesional scalp punch biopsies and peripheral blood were collected from alopecia areata patients. PBMCs were isolated by density centrifugation and stained for CD3, CD4 and CD8, and CD4+ and CD8+ T cells were sorted on a FACSAria. The untreated alopecia areata patients were recruited through a multicenter biomarker study. In roughly five patients from the biomarker study, the blood CD8+ T cells went through an additional sort into NKG2D-low and NKG2D-high fractions. The germline V gene (reference sequence) yields SEHNR for CDR1 and FQNEAQ for CDR2. The CDR3 runs 12 residues from the cysteine to the phenylalanine. The entry retains the CDR3 DNA only, 36 bases that are in frame from base 1. Cut back by 5 bases and 3 bases, the V and J ends lie 7 bases apart.

Library preparation was by the immunoSEQ multiplex PCR assay. RNA was extracted from all samples and reverse transcribed into cDNA, which served as template for TCR sequencing. First-strand cDNA was synthesized using SuperScript III with a 2:1 mix of oligo-dT and random hexamers. A synthetic immune receptor repertoire was used to assess amplification bias, and residual bias was removed computationally. For the original study's pipeline: Raw reads were preprocessed to remove errors, and CDR3 was defined by IMGT conventions from the conserved cysteine to phenylalanine. To get clonality, Shannon entropy was normalized by log2 of the number of productive unique TCRs and the result was subtracted from 1. Scalp TCRbeta sequences were cross-referenced with sorted blood CD4 and CD8 repertoires so that the CD4 or CD8 identity of scalp clones could be inferred. TCRdb retrieved this table from immuneACCESS and kept in-frame rearrangements only. Not all clones are present; in checked studies, unresolved V genes account for under half, and no reason is known for the remainder. V, J and clone size derive from that table, while D and trimming were established from the DNA sequence. The sample contains around 120,000 clones, around 50% of them found a single time. The ten largest clones take up 8% to 11% of the sample.

The data stem from a study of CD8+ T cells in alopecia areata (dated by TCRdb to the late 2010s). Study-wide context: In both human patients and the C3H/HeJ mouse model, the study applied high-throughput TCRbeta sequencing to look at T cell clonal expansion in alopecia areata. TCRbeta CDR3 regions were amplified by immunoSEQ multiplex PCR with 35 Vbeta forward and 13 Jbeta reverse primers. The RNA source kit depended on sample type: the PAXgene miRNA kit for fixed scalp, the miRNeasy kit for PBMCs, and the RNeasy kit for mouse skin. Scalp clonality was compared among normal scalp (n=4), patchy alopecia areata scalp (n=8), and alopecia totalis/universalis scalp (n=8). Scalp tissue and sorted CD4+ and CD8+ peripheral blood T cells from patchy and totalis/universalis alopecia areata patients and from healthy controls were covered by human TCRbeta sequencing.

Here is what the overall study found, with its caveats: Higher clonality and more expanded CD8+ clones were observed in lesional scalp than in normal scalp, particularly in alopecia totalis/universalis, a finding suggestive of antigenic drive. Scalp TCR repertoire analysis is complicated because resident alphabeta T cells in normal human skin are also sequenced, whereas mouse skin is dominated by gammadelta T cells. Shared TCR sequences between patients were less evident than in mice, which may be partly attributable to HLA diversity in the patient population.

The sequenced sample consisted of NKG2D-low CD8+ T cells sorted from blood. The sample's cell subset or site label is to be understood as: sorted CD8+ NKG2D-low blood T cells. The sequence joins TRBV7-9 to TRBJ2-5; the D gene is not confidently resolved. The clonotype comes from a human donor with alopecia areata. The CDR3 region reads CASSPIEETQYF. The nucleotides are TGTGCCAGCAGCCCAATAGAAGAGACCCAGTACTTC.